These 3 T cell receptor beta chains came from one sample sequenced in a study of cytomegalovirus exposure and HLA in healthy donors. Both 60 Vbeta primers and 13 Jbeta primers went into the PCR. Clones were read by immunoSEQ multiplex PCR, and TCRdb kept only the in-frame ones, dropping some. The data show 120,000 or so clones, with about 84% seen just once and approximately 4% held by the top ten. The material sequenced was PBMCs. The receptor set was obtained from a man aged 18 to 30 in good health and CMV-seropositive.

This chain connects TRBV2 to TRBJ2-5; the D gene is possibly TRBD1 (5 bases). The assigned J gene may be wrong: the sequence end matches TRBJ2-7 better. The germline V gene has CDR1 SNHLY and CDR2 FYNNEI. The CDR3 totals 14 residues. The DNA for the CDR3 is TGTGCCAGCAGTAGGGGCCAGGTTTATTACGAGCAGTACTTC. This encodes CASSRGQVYYEQYF.

The chain joins TRBV18 to TRBJ1-1; 7 bases map to TRBD1. V was pared by 5 bases and J by 12 bases, with 12 bases of the junction left unmatched. CDR1 is KGHSH, CDR2 LQKENI, per germline. CDR3 length: 13 residues. The CDR3 loop reads CASSGGQLSLTFF. The CDR3 coding sequence is TGTGCCAGCTCAGGGGGACAGTTGAGTTTGACTTTCTTT. Full variable domain (missing parts from reference TRBV18 and TRBJ1-1): NAGVMQNPRHLVRRRGQEARLRCSPMKGHSHVYWYRQLPEEGLKFMVYLQKENIIDESGMPKERFSAEFPKEGPSILRIQQVVRGDSAAYFCASSGGQLSLTFFGQGTRLTVV.

The V call is TRBV19, the J call TRBJ2-1; 7 nucleotides match TRBD1. The CDR3 has 17 residues. V shed 9 bases and J 7 bases; nucleotides not matched to a gene: 21. Germline V gene sequence: CDR1 LNHDA, CDR2 SQIVND (reference sequence). CDR3 amino acids: CARRQGSGGHKWNEQFF. The CDR3 DNA reads TGTGCCAGAAGACAGGGATCGGGCGGACACAAGTGGAATGAGCAGTTCTTC.